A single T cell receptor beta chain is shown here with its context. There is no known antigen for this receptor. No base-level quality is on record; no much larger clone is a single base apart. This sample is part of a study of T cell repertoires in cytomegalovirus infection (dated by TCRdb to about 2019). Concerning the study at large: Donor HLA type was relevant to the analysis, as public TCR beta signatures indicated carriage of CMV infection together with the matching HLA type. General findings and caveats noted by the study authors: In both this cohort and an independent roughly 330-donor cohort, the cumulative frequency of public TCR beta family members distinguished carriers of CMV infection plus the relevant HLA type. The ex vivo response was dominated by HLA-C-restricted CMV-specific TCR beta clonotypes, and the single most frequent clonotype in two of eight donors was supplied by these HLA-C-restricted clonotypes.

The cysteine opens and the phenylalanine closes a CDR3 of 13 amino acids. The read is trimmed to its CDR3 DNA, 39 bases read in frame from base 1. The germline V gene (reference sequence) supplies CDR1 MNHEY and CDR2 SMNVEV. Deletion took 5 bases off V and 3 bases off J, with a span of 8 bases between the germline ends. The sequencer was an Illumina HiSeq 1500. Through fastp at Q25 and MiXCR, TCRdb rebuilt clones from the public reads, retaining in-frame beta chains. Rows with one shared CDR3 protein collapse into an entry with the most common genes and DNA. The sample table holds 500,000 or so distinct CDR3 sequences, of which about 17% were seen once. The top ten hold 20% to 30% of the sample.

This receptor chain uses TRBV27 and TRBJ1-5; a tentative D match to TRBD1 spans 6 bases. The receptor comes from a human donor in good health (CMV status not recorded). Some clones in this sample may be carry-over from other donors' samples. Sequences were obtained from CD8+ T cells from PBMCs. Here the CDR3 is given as CASSGQPNQPQHF. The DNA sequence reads TGTGCCAGCAGTGGACAGCCCAATCAGCCCCAGCATTTT.